The 31 T cell receptor beta chains below all came from one sample that was sequenced in a study of blood T cells in healthy people across ages. It was with a sample-barcoded 5' primer and a J-beta primer mix that a second PCR of about 6 to 11 cycles was run. TCRdb itself ran the 5' RACE reads through MiXCR, one entry per CDR3 protein. The profile shows 700,000 to 950,000 distinct CDR3 sequences, 58% of them singletons. The sequenced sample was blood. These receptors came from a man younger than 40 in good health.

The V call is TRBV6-1, the J call TRBJ2-3, with D maybe TRBD1 (5 bases). Trimming left V 7 bases short and J 0 bases short, with 11 bases between. This CDR3 is built from 14 residues. Germline loops: CDR1 MNHNS, CDR2 SASEGT. In DNA form, the CDR3 reads TGTGCCAGCACCCTAGGGGCTAGCACAGATACGCAGTATTTT. It translates to CASTLGASTDTQYF.

As regards this clonotype: A much larger clone differs from this one at a single base, so this may be a read error. V and J are TRBV5-1 and TRBJ2-7; D is ambiguous. With 4 bases removed from V and 0 bases from J, the gap between germline ends came to 17 bases. The CDR3 covers 16 residues. The germline CDR1 and CDR2 sequences are SGHRS and YFSETQ. The CDR3 DNA is TGCGCCAGCAGCCGGAGTACGAGAGATTGCTCCTACGAGCAGTACTTC. This sequence encodes CASSRSTRDCSYEQYF.

This chain links TRBV25-1 with TRBJ1-2; 10 bases map to TRBD1. Germline CDR1 reads MGHDK; CDR2 reads SYGVNS. The CDR3 extends over 16 amino acids. V dropped 1 base and J dropped 4; count of bases not matched to a gene: 6. The DNA for the CDR3 is TGTGCCAGCAGTGAATTTGAGACAGGGGGCTTCTATGGCTACACCTTC. Translating it yields CASSEFETGGFYGYTF.

This sequence joins TRBV6-6 and TRBJ2-7; 11 positions agree with TRBD2. This CDR3 spans 15 amino acids. Germline V gives CDR1 MNHNY, CDR2 SVGAGI (reference sequence). Unmatched junction bases numbered 7, after V lost 5 bases and J lost 4 bases. The DNA for the CDR3 is TGTGCCAGCAGTCTAGGGGGACTAGCGGCGTACGAGCAGTACTTC. It yields the protein CASSLGGLAAYEQYF.

The chain uses TRBV4-2 and TRBJ2-3, with D perhaps TRBD1 or TRBD2 (6 bases each). Germline V gene sequence: CDR1 LGHNA, CDR2 YNFKEQ. V lost 0 bases and J lost 2, with 15 bases in between. CDR3 length: 17 amino acids. This CDR3 is CASSQDLLAGHTDTQYF. The CDR3 DNA sequence: TGTGCCAGCAGCCAAGATCTCCTGGCGGGACACACAGATACGCAGTATTTT.

The sample holds many counts of this clonotype. The chain combines TRBV20-1 with TRBJ2-7; D is uncertain. The CDR3 spans 11 residues. Germline V lookup: CDR1 DFQATT, CDR2 SNEGSKA (reference sequence). The ends were cut back, 3 bases at V and 6 bases at J, with 9 bases in the middle. CDR3 sequence reads: CSARGMAEQYF. The CDR3 nucleotides read TGCAGTGCTAGGGGGATGGCCGAGCAGTACTTC.

V usage is TRBV5-5 and J usage is TRBJ1-1; 8 bases are shared with TRBD1. Germline V gene sequence: CDR1 SGHKS, CDR2 YYEKEE (reference sequence). CDR3 length: 17 amino acids. V trimming: 1 base; J trimming: 2 bases; junction bases outside the gene matches: 10. The CDR3 loop reads CASSLRVTRGLNTEAFF. The CDR3, as DNA: TGTGCCAGCAGCTTGCGAGTAACCAGGGGGCTAAACACTGAAGCTTTCTTT.

The chain has TRBV13 and TRBJ2-7; TRBD2 might be the D (5 bases). The germline V and J ends were trimmed by 5 bases and 3 bases, with 11 bases remaining between them. Per germline, CDR1 PRHDT and CDR2 FYEKMQ (reference sequence). The CDR3 runs 13 residues. The chain's CDR3 is CASSITEGYEQYF. Written as DNA, the CDR3 is TGTGCCAGCAGCATCACCGAGGGCTACGAGCAGTACTTC.

The chain joins TRBV11-1 to TRBJ2-1, with 8 bases matching TRBD1. The V gene's germline CDR1 is SGHAT and CDR2 FQDESV (reference sequence). The V segment lost 4 bases and the J segment 2 bases; nucleotides outside the gene matches: 4. CDR3 size: 15 residues. CDR3 region: CASSSQGEAYNEQFF. The CDR3, as DNA: TGTGCCAGCAGCTCACAGGGGGAGGCCTACAATGAGCAGTTCTTC.

This clonotype was picked up many times. The chain combines TRBV7-2 with TRBJ1-1, with D possibly being TRBD1 (6 bases). The CDR3 totals 17 residues. The germline CDR1 and CDR2 sequences are SGHTA and FQGNSA. The V end lost 5 bases, the J end lost 4 bases, and 23 bases lay between the germline ends. The CDR3: CASSPGTGARGTTEAFF. CDR3 nucleotides: TGTGCCAGCAGCCCAGGGACGGGGGCAAGGGGGACCACTGAAGCTTTCTTT.

V is TRBV9 and J is TRBJ1-5; D gene ambiguous. Germline V lookup: CDR1 SGDLS, CDR2 YYNGEE. Deletions cut 0 bases from V and 0 bases from J, with 19 bases between. CDR3 length equals 19 residues. In DNA, the CDR3 is TGTGCCAGCAGCGTAGGGAGGGTTCAAGGAGCAAATAGCAATCAGCCCCAGCATTTT. It is translated as CASSVGRVQGANSNQPQHF.

V and J are TRBV10-3 and TRBJ2-7, with no clear D. The end of the DNA aligns better with TRBJ2-4, so the J call may be wrong. This CDR3 region has 14 residues. Germline CDR1 reads ENHRY; CDR2 reads SYGVKD. The CDR3 region is CAISESGHTNIQYF. In nucleotides, the CDR3 is TGTGCCATCAGTGAGTCCGGGCATACAAACATTCAGTACTTC.

The chain combines TRBV29-1 with TRBJ2-5; 7 bases fit TRBD1. The J call may be in error: the DNA end matches TRBJ2-7 better. Germline CDR1 reads SQVTM; CDR2 reads ANQGSEA. The CDR3 runs to 14 residues. DNA for the CDR3: TGCAGCGTTTCTCCGCAGGGGGTAGGGAACGAGCAGTACTTC. It is translated as CSVSPQGVGNEQYF.

This chain joins TRBV2 and TRBJ2-6; D uncertain. V was pared by 5 bases and J by 0 bases, with 11 bases between. The germline gives CDR1 SNHLY, CDR2 FYNNEI. The CDR3 spans 16 residues. The CDR3 spells CASSPDRSSGANVLTF. As DNA, the CDR3 is TGTGCCAGCAGTCCTGACCGGTCCTCTGGGGCCAACGTCCTGACTTTC.

V gene TRBV7-2 combines with J gene TRBJ2-7; 12 nucleotides line up with TRBD1. V dropped 5 bases and J dropped 2; count of bases not matched to a gene: 7. The CDR3 runs to 16 residues. From germline, CDR1 is SGHTA and CDR2 FQGNSA. CDR3 sequence (DNA): TGTGCCAGCAGCCCCGGGACAGGGGGCGTAGCCTACGAGCAGTACTTC. Translating gives CASSPGTGGVAYEQYF.

This CDR3 is CASRNLGGLAGAQSIDEQFF. Here the CDR3 DNA reads TGTGCCAGCAGGAATTTGGGGGGACTAGCGGGAGCCCAATCTATCGATGAGCAGTTCTTC. This sequence joins TRBV28 and TRBJ2-1; 14 bases are shared with TRBD2. Germline CDR1 and CDR2: MDHEN and SYDVKM. The CDR3 totals 20 residues. Trimming took 6 bases from V and 8 from J; bases not matched to a gene: 21.

To note about this clonotype: One end of the junction does not line up with germline, which may come from a read error. The V gene is TRBV2, the J gene TRBJ2-1; no firm D call. The germline V gene encodes CDR1 SNHLY and CDR2 FYNNEI. The CDR3 consists of 15 residues. In DNA form, the CDR3 reads TGTGCCAGCAACCTACAGATAAGCTCCTACATTGAGCAGTTCTTC. It is translated as CASNLQISSYIEQFF. The entire variable domain, with the rest obtained from reference TRBV2 and TRBJ2-1, is as follows: EPEVTQTPSHQVTQMGQEVILRCVPISNHLYFYWYRQILGQKVEFLVSFYNNEISEKSEIFDDQFSVERPDGSNFTLKIRSTKLEDSAMYFCASNLQISSYIEQFFGPGTRLTVL.

This chain connects TRBV10-3 to TRBJ1-6; maybe TRBD1 (6 bases). This CDR3 region has 14 residues. Per the germline V gene, CDR1 is ENHRY and CDR2 is SYGVKD. V was shortened by 5 bases and J by 7 bases, with 12 bases between the two germline ends. The CDR3: CAISTDSGNSPLHF. DNA for the CDR3: TGTGCCATCAGTACGGACAGCGGGAATTCACCCCTCCACTTT.

The J gene is TRBJ1-2, the V gene TRBV20-1, with 7 bases aligning to TRBD1. The germline CDR1 and CDR2 sequences are DFQATT and SNEGSKA (reference sequence). The CDR3 extends over 13 amino acids. V dropped 4 bases and J dropped 7; count of bases not matched to a gene: 9. CDR3 residues: CSAKGDSRGGYTF. Here the CDR3 DNA reads TGCAGTGCTAAAGGGGACAGCCGCGGTGGCTACACCTTC.

V gene TRBV7-9 combines with J gene TRBJ2-7; D ambiguous. This CDR3 region has 12 residues. V shed 6 bases and J shed 6 bases, with 12 bases lying between them. CDR1 and CDR2 (germline): SEHNR, FQNEAQ (reference sequence). CDR3 region: CASSSGGLEQYF. CDR3 DNA: TGTGCCAGCAGTTCCGGCGGTCTCGAGCAGTACTTC.

V and J are TRBV6-5 and TRBJ2-1, with a weak D call TRBD2 (7 bases). Trimming took off 7 bases at V and 5 bases at J, with 21 bases between the two ends. Germline V gene data show CDR1 as MNHEY and CDR2 as SVGAGI. The CDR3 is 16 residues long. CDR3 nucleotide sequence: TGTGCCAGCACCTCACCCCTGGGGGGGCTAAACAATGAGCAGTTCTTC. Residues: CASTSPLGGLNNEQFF.

The rearrangement uses TRBV29-1 and TRBJ1-2, with D hard to call. Trimming removed 7 bases at V and 11 bases at J, with 14 bases between. The germline V gene has CDR1 SQVTM and CDR2 ANQGSEA. The CDR3 is made up of 10 amino acids. The CDR3 reads CSAGFIEYTF. In nucleotides, the CDR3 is TGCAGCGCGGGCTTTATAGAGTACACCTTC.

The V and J genes are TRBV20-1 and TRBJ2-3; 7 bases map to TRBD2. This CDR3 comprises 14 residues. Germline-derived CDR1 and CDR2 are DFQATT and SNEGSKA (reference sequence). V gave up 1 base and J gave up 6 bases; unmatched junction bases: 7. The CDR3, as DNA: TGCAGTGCTAGAGGGGACTACCTCGGGGATACGCAGTATTTT. Amino acid sequence: CSARGDYLGDTQYF.

The V and J genes are TRBV6-4 and TRBJ2-1; no firm D call. CDR3 length equals 14 residues. V lost 3 bases and J 6 bases, leaving 12 bases between the germline ends. The V gene's germline CDR1 is MRHNA and CDR2 SNTAGT. DNA of the CDR3: TGTGCCAGCAGTGAATTTCGGGTCTCCAATGAGCAGTTCTTC. Translated, it gives CASSEFRVSNEQFF.

The J gene is TRBJ2-1, the V gene TRBV15; 7 bases are shared with TRBD1. From germline, CDR1 is LNHNV and CDR2 YYDKDF (reference sequence). The CDR3 contains 17 residues. Trimming cost V 7 bases and J 10 bases; bases outside gene matches: 22. The CDR3 reads CATTGTGELEFSYEQFF. CDR3 DNA: TGTGCCACCACCGGAACAGGGGAATTGGAGTTCTCCTACGAGCAGTTCTTC.

V gene TRBV6-1 combines with J gene TRBJ2-4; 8 bases align to TRBD2. This CDR3 spans 11 amino acids. The V segment lost 1 base and the J segment 14 bases; nucleotides outside the gene matches: 1. Germline CDR1 reads MNHNS; CDR2 reads SASEGT. The CDR3 is CASSEELAEYF. The CDR3, as DNA: TGTGCCAGCAGTGAAGAACTAGCGGAGTACTTC.

The J gene is TRBJ2-4, the V gene TRBV20-1, with 10 positions matching TRBD2. TRBJ2-7 matches the DNA end more closely, so the J call is doubtful. The CDR3 spans 16 residues. In germline, CDR1 is DFQATT, CDR2 SNEGSKA (reference sequence). DNA of the CDR3: TGCAGTGCTAGATCTAGCGGGAGCGGAGGGTTTTACGAGCAGTACTTC. Its protein is CSARSSGSGGFYEQYF.

In the case of this clonotype: A read error may produce the germline difference seen at one junction end. This sequence joins TRBV4-2 and TRBJ2-5; possible D gene TRBD2, 6 bases. Per the germline V gene, CDR1 is LGHNA and CDR2 is YNFKEQ. The CDR3 is made up of 16 amino acids. CDR3 nucleotide sequence: TGTGCCGGCAGCCAAGGTAGCGGCCCGACCCAAGAGACCCAGTACTTC. It yields the protein CAGSQGSGPTQETQYF.

Only a few counts were recorded for this clonotype. The chain has TRBV6-2 or TRBV6-3 and TRBJ2-5; D call uncertain. CDR1 MNHEY and CDR2 SVGEGT come from the germline V gene. This CDR3 is built from 15 residues. The germline V and J ends were trimmed by 8 bases and 5 bases, with 21 bases remaining between them. CDR3 DNA: TGTGCCAGCGTGAGTTGGCTTAGCTCGGGTGAGACCCAGTACTTC. Translation: CASVSWLSSGETQYF.

This chain joins TRBV2 and TRBJ2-2; no reliable D call. Germline lookup yields CDR1 SNHLY and CDR2 FYNNEI. The CDR3 runs to 13 residues. Trimming cost V 6 bases and J 7 bases, with 12 bases left between them. CDR3 coding DNA: TGTGCCAGCAGGAGCGTGAGGAGCGGGGAGCTGTTTTTT. Amino acid sequence: CASRSVRSGELFF.

The gene calls are TRBV15 and TRBJ2-1, with a possible D match to TRBD2 (5 bases). The CDR3 is made up of 18 amino acids. Per the germline V gene, CDR1 is LNHNV and CDR2 is YYDKDF (reference sequence). V was shortened by 6 bases and J by 5 bases, with 26 bases between the two germline ends. CDR3 sequence: CATSVEGTLSVGHNEQFF. DNA for the CDR3: TGTGCCACCAGTGTTGAGGGAACGCTATCAGTGGGTCACAATGAGCAGTTCTTC.